This T cell receptor beta chain is from a study of monozygotic twins with inflammatory bowel disease. TCRdb reprocessed the 5' RACE reads, keeping one entry per CDR3 protein, no DNA. This sample contains about 440,000 distinct CDR3 sequences. The CDR3 loop spans 16 amino acids. Germline CDR1 reads ENHRY; CDR2 reads SYGVKD. Each donor had more than 2 ml of blood drawn. The clonotype originates from a human donor with ulcerative colitis or Crohn's disease, or a healthy co-twin of an affected twin (not recorded which). The chain has TRBV10-3 and TRBJ2-1. The sequenced material came from blood. CDR3 residues: CAISESQGGLGNEQFF.